This T cell receptor beta chain comes out of a study of metastatic and nonmetastatic thyroid tumors. In the study overall: Blood and tumor or nodule tissue repertoires from malignant and benign thyroid patients were compared. General observations from the study: The reported finding was significantly higher TCR beta diversity in malignant thyroid tumors relative to benign nodules, in blood and tumor.

Source study methods: A classifier for distant metastasis in papillary thyroid cancer was constructed using CDR3 differences observed across clinicopathological groups. With MiXCR, TCRdb called clones anew from the PCR reads. The V and J calls here are based on TCRdb, not the publication. The table lists around 34,000 clones, around 20% of them singletons. Every patient was untreated before thyroid surgery. This CDR3 has 13 residues. Trimming left V 5 bases short and J 9 bases short, with 14 bases between. Germline values: CDR1 MNHNS, CDR2 SASEGT. A few counts support this clone. What it binds is not known.

The V and J genes are TRBV6-1 and TRBJ2-1; D is perhaps TRBD2 (6 bases). Material: blood. The receptor was derived from a female donor with papillary thyroid cancer or a benign thyroid nodule (not recorded which). Some clones in this sample may be carry-over from other donors' samples. In DNA, the CDR3 is TGTGCCAGCAGTCCGACCCGGGGGATTGAGCAGTTCTTC. Its translation: CASSPTRGIEQFF.